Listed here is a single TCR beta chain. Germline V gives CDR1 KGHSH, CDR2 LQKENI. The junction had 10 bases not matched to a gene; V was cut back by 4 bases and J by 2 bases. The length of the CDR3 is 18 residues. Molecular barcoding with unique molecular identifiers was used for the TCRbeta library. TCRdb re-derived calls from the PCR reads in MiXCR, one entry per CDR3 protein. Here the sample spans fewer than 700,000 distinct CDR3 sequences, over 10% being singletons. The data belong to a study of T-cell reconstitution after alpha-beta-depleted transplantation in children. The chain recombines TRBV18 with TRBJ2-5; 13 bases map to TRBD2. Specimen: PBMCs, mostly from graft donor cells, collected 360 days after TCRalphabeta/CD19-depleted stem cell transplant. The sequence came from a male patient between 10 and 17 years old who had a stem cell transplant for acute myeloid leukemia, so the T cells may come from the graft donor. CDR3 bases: TGTGCCAGCTCACTAATGCCGGGACTAGCGGGGAGACAAGAGACCCAGTACTTC. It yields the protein CASSLMPGLAGRQETQYF. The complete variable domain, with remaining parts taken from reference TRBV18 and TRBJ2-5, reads NAGVMQNPRHLVRRRGQEARLRCSPMKGHSHVYWYRQLPEEGLKFMVYLQKENIIDESGMPKERFSAEFPKEGPSILRIQQVVRGDSAAYFCASSLMPGLAGRQETQYFGPGTRLLVL.